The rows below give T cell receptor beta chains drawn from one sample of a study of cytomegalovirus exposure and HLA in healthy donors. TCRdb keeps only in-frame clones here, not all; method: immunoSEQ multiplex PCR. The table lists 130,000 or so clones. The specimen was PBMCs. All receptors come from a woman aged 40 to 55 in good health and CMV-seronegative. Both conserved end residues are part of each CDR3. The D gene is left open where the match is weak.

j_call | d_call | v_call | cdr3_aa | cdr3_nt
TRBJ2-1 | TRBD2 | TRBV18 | CASSLGLAGGLLGEQFF | TGTGCCAGCTCACTCGGACTAGCGGGGGGATTGTTGGGTGAGCAGTTCTTC
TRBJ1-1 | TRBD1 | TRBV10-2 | CATVNTGVGDTEAFF | TGCGCCACCGTAAATACAGGGGTCGGGGACACTGAAGCTTTCTTT
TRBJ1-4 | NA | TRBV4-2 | CASSAPEEPREKLFF | TGTGCCAGCAGCGCCCCGGAGGAACCACGTGAAAAACTGTTTTTT
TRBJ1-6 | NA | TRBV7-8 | CASSFSRDNVGAYNSPLHF | TGTGCCAGCAGCTTCAGCCGGGACAACGTTGGGGCTTATAATTCACCCCTCCACTTT
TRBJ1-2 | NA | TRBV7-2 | CASTEMSYGYTF | TGTGCCAGCACCGAGATGTCCTATGGCTACACCTTC
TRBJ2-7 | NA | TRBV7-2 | CASSPPGSLGYEQYF | TGTGCCAGCAGCCCACCCGGCAGCCTCGGGTACGAGCAGTACTTC
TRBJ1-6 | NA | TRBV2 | CASNQGGNSPLHF | TGTGCCAGCAACCAGGGCGGTAATTCACCCCTCCACTTT
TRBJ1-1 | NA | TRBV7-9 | CASSLRSTEAFF | TGTGCCAGCAGCTTGCGAAGCACTGAAGCTTTCTTT
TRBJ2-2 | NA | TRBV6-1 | CASRPTDTGELFF | TGTGCCAGCAGGCCGACAGACACCGGGGAGCTGTTTTTT
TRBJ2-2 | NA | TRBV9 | CASSAAGAKNTGELFF | TGTGCCAGCAGCGCCGCGGGGGCCAAGAACACCGGGGAGCTGTTTTTT
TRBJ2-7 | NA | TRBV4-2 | CASSQDRGSYEQYF | TGTGCCAGCAGCCAAGACCGGGGTTCCTACGAGCAGTACTTC
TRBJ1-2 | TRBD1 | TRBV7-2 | CASSLHLRDRYLNGYGYTF | TGTGCCAGCAGCCTCCACCTCCGGGACAGATACCTCAATGGCTATGGCTACACCTTC
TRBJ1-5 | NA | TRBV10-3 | CAISELNQPQHF | TGTGCCATCAGTGAGTTAAATCAGCCCCAGCATTTT
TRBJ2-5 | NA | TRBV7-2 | CASSLGPLETQYF | TGTGCCAGCAGCTTAGGGCCGCTAGAGACCCAGTACTTC
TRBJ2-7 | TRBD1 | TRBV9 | CASSVGDRAYTYEQYF | TGTGCCAGCAGCGTAGGCGACAGGGCCTACACCTACGAGCAGTACTTC
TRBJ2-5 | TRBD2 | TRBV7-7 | CASSYIAGAKPQYF | TGTGCTAGCAGCTACATAGCGGGGGCCAAGCCTCAGTACTTC
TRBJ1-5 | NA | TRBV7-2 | CASSLSGRSAEPQHF | TGTGCCAGCAGCTTATCCGGCCGTTCCGCGGAGCCCCAGCATTTT
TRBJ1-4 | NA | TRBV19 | CASSEGQGKLFF | TGTGCCAGTAGTGAGGGCCAAGGGAAACTGTTTTTT
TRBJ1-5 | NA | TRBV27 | CASSLEGAGDHQPQHF | TGTGCCAGCAGTTTAGAGGGTGCAGGGGATCATCAGCCCCAGCATTTT
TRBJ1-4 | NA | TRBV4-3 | CASSQDRRYEKLFF | TGCGCCAGCAGCCAAGATAGGAGGTACGAAAAACTGTTTTTT
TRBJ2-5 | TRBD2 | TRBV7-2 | CASSLGLAEETQYF | TGTGCCAGCAGCCTAGGACTAGCGGAAGAGACCCAGTACTTC
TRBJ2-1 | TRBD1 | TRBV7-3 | CASSLPGQSLNEQFF | TGTGCCAGCAGCCTACCGGGACAGAGTCTGAATGAGCAGTTCTTC
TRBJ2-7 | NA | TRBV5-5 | CASSSLNWDKFSYEQYF | TGTGCCAGCAGCTCCCTTAATTGGGACAAGTTCTCCTACGAGCAGTACTTC
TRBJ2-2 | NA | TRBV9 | CASSVDRVDTGELFF | TGTGCCAGCAGCGTAGACAGGGTGGACACCGGGGAGCTGTTTTTT
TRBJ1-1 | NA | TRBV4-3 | CASSQDIRGTEAFF | TGCGCCAGCAGCCAAGATATCCGAGGGACTGAAGCTTTCTTT
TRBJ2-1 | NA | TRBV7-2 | CASSLESPTDEQFF | TGTGCCAGCAGCTTAGAGAGCCCAACCGATGAGCAGTTCTTC
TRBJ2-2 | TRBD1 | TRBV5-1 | CASSSWGQGQIGELFF | TGCGCCAGCAGCTCTTGGGGACAGGGACAAATCGGGGAGCTGTTTTTT
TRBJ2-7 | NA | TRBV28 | CASSLTTGEQYF | TGTGCCAGCAGTTTAACCACAGGCGAGCAGTACTTC
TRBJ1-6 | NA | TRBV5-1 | CASRFSERSPLHF | TGCGCCAGCAGATTTTCAGAGAGGTCACCCCTCCACTTT
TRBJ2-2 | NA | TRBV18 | CASSVVGGTGELFF | TGTGCCAGCTCTGTCGTCGGCGGAACCGGGGAGCTGTTTTTT
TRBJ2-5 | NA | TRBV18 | CASSPPTRETQYF | TGTGCCAGCTCACCACCGACGCGGGAGACCCAGTACTTC
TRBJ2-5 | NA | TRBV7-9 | CASSLGAEETQYF | TGTGCCAGCAGCTTAGGAGCTGAAGAGACCCAGTACTTC
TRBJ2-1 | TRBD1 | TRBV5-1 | CASSLQDRGQYNEQFF | TGCGCCAGCAGCTTACAGGACAGGGGGCAATACAATGAGCAGTTCTTC
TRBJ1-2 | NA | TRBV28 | CASSSAAYGYTF | TGTGCCAGCAGTTCGGCGGCGTATGGCTACACCTTC
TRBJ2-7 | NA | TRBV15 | CATSRTFESYEQYF | TGTGCCACCAGCAGGACTTTTGAATCCTACGAGCAGTACTTC
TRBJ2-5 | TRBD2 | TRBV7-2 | CASSLEAGGGAQETQYF | TGTGCCAGCAGCTTAGAGGCTGGCGGGGGGGCGCAAGAGACCCAGTACTTC
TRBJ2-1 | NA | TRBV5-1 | CASSLGGPSSYNEQFF | TGCGCCAGCAGCTTGGGTGGGCCTTCCTCCTACAATGAGCAGTTCTTC
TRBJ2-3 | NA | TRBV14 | CASSRTGGVVGDTQYF | TGTGCCAGCAGCCGCACAGGGGGGGTTGTGGGAGATACGCAGTATTTT
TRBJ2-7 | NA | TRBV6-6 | CASSYSNRGGSYEQYF | TGTGCCAGCAGTTACTCGAACAGGGGGGGGTCCTACGAGCAGTACTTC
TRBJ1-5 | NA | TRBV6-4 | CASSEQANQPQHF | TGTGCCAGCAGTGAACAGGCTAATCAGCCCCAGCATTTT
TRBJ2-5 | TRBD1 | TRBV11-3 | CASSLGYRGQETQYF | TGTGCCAGCAGCTTAGGTTACAGGGGCCAAGAGACCCAGTACTTC
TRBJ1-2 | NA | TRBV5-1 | CASSLRRVPSGYGYTF | TGCGCCAGCAGCCTCCGTCGGGTCCCAAGTGGCTATGGCTACACCTTC
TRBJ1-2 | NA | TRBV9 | CASSVEGLTNGYTF | TGTGCCAGCAGCGTAGAGGGACTGACGAATGGCTACACCTTC
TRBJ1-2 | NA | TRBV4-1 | CASSPFLPQGNYGYTF | TGCGCCAGCAGCCCCTTCCTGCCACAGGGTAACTATGGCTACACCTTC
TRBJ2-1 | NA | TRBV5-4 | CASSLQPKADEQFF | TGTGCCAGCAGCTTACAACCTAAAGCGGATGAGCAGTTCTTC
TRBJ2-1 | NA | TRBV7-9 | CASSFGGLYNEQFF | TGTGCCAGCAGCTTCGGGGGTCTCTACAATGAGCAGTTCTTC